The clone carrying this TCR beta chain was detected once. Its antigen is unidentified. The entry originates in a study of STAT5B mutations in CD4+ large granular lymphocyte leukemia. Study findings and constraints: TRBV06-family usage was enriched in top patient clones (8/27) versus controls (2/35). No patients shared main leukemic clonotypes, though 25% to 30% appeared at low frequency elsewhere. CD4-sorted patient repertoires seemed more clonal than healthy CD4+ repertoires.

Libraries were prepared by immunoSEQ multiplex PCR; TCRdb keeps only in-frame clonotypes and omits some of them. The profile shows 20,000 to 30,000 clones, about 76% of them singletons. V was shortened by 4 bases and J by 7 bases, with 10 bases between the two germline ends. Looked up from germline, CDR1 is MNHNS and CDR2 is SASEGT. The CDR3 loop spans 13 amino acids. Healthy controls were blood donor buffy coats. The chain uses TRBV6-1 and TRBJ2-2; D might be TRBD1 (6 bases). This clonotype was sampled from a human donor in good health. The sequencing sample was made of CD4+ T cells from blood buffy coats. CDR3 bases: TGTGCCAGCAGTGGAACAGGGATCGGGGAGCTGTTTTTT. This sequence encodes CASSGTGIGELFF.